This T cell receptor beta chain was captured in a study of blood T cell repertoires in COVID-19 (dated by TCRdb to 2019 to 2021). Notes on the research overall: Collaborator samples came from the United States, Italy and Spain and covered acute and convalescent phases of COVID-19. The material from the prospective study consisted of cDNA or gDNA derived from T cells, B-cell-depleted T cells, or PBMCs. The dataset comprised deeply sampled blood TCRbeta repertoires from subjects exposed to, actively infected with, or recovered from COVID-19. A freely available public database, intended as a resource for researchers studying the immune response to SARS-CoV-2, is where the repertoires were released. Samples came from the ongoing ImmuneRACE study (first 160 participants) plus 1,254 subjects from 6 global collaborators. A de-identified subject ID, COVID-19 status, age in years and sex were almost always included in the sample metadata. Where available, HLA class I and class II types were obtained from metadata supplied by the sample provider rather than from assay-based typing. Paper-wide results and their limitations: How much clinical and demographic metadata was included differed by source and by participant, and the metadata was provided uncurated.

Remarks on this clone: There is no known antigen for this receptor. No base-level quality is on record; no much larger clone is a single base apart.

There are 16 amino acids in the CDR3, from cysteine to phenylalanine inclusive. Only the CDR3 DNA stays, 48 bases, in frame from base 1. According to the germline V gene (reference sequence), CDR1 reads DFQATT and CDR2 reads SNEGSKA. V and J are trimmed by 3 bases and 2 bases, and the gene matches miss 7 bases of the junction. In the prospective study, participants were 18 to 89 years old, resided in about two dozen geographic areas of the United States, and were enrolled through a virtual design. Cohort assignment in the prospective study relied on participant-reported clinical history from a screening survey and a study questionnaire. For ImmuneRACE Cohort 3, a participant was defined as recovered based on two consecutive negative NP/OP PCR tests, clearance by a healthcare professional, or resolution of symptoms. In the prospective study, mobile phlebotomists collected whole blood, serum and a nasopharyngeal or oropharyngeal swab from each participant. Additional blood draws and questionnaires over a roughly two-month period could optionally be provided by prospective study participants. Before DNA extraction, prospective study blood samples were shipped either frozen or at room temperature.

TCRbeta CDR3 regions were amplified from genomic DNA by means of the immunoSEQ Assay, a bias-controlled multiplex PCR. The original pipeline was this. The number of nucleated cells in each sample was estimated by amplification of reference gene primers within the assay. Sequence reads were collapsed and filtered to measure the absolute abundance of every unique TCRbeta CDR3 rearrangement. For each sample, productive Simpson clonality was calculated as the square root of Simpson's diversity index across productive rearrangements. Not all clones reach the TCRdb copy of this immuneACCESS table, which keeps in-frame sequences only. Checked studies attribute under half of the gap to unresolved V genes and leave the rest unexplained. D and trimming come from the DNA, and the V and J calls and clone size come from that table. The sample includes some 340,000 clones, with roughly four fifths observed a single time. Of the sample, about 5.4% is held by the ten largest clones.

The sample taken for sequencing was PBMCs or T cells enriched from blood (not recorded which). The chain uses TRBV20-1 and TRBJ2-1; 10 bases in the middle match TRBD2. The TCR was taken from a woman aged 45-65 years who had recovered from COVID-19. CDR3 region: CSASPSGSIAYNEQFF. The DNA sequence is given as TGCAGTGCTAGTCCTAGCGGGAGTATCGCCTACAATGAGCAGTTCTTC.